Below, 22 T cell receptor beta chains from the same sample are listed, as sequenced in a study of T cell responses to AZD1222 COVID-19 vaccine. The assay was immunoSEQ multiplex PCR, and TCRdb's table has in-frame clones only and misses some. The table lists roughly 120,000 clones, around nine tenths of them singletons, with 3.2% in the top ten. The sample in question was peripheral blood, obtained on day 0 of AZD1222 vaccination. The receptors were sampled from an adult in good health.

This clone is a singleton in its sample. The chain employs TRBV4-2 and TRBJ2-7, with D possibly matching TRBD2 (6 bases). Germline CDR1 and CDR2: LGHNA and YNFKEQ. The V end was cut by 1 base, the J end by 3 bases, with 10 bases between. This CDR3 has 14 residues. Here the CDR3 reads CASSQAGTDYEQYF. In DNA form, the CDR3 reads TGTGCCAGCAGCCAAGCGGGGACTGACTACGAGCAGTACTTC.

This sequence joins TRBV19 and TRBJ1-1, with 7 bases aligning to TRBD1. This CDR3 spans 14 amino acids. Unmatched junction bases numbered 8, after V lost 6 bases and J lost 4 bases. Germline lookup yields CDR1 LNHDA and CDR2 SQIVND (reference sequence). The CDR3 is CASSQGEGRTEAFF. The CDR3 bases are TGTGCCAGTAGCCAGGGGGAGGGGCGCACTGAAGCTTTCTTT.

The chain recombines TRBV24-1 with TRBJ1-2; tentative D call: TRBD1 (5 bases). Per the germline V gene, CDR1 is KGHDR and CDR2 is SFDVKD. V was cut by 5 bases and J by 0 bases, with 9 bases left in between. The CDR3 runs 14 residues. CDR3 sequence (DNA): TGTGCCACCAGTGTTTCAGGGTCTAACTATGGCTACACCTTC. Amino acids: CATSVSGSNYGYTF.

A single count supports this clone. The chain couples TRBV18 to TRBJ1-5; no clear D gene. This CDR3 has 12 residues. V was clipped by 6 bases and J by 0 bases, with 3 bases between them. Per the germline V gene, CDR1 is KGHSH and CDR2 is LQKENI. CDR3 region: CASSFSNQPQHF. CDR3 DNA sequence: TGTGCCAGCTCCTTTAGCAATCAGCCCCAGCATTTT.

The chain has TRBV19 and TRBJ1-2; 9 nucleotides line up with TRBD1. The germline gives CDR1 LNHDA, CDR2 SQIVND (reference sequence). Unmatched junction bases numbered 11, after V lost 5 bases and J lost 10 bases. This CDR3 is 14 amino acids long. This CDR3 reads CASSPDRDRESYTF. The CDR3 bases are TGTGCCAGTAGTCCTGACCGGGACAGGGAATCCTACACCTTC.

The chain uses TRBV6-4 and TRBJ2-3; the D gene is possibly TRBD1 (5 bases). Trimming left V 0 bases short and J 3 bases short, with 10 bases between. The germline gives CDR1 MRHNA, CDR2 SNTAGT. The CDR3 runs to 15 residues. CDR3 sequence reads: CASSDSTVSTDTQYF. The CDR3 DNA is TGTGCCAGCAGTGACTCGACAGTTTCAACAGATACGCAGTATTTT.

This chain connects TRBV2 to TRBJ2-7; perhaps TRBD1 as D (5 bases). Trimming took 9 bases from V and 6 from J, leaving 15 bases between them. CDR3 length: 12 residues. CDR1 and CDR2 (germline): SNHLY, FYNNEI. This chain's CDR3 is CASGERGSEQYF. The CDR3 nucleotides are TGTGCCAGTGGAGAAAGGGGATCCGAGCAGTACTTC.

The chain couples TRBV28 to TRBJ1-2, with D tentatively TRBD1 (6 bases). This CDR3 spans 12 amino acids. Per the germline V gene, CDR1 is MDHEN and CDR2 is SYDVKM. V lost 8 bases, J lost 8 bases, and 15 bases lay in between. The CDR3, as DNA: TGTGCCAGCCGGGGGCAGGGGATCGGCTACACCTTC. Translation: CASRGQGIGYTF.

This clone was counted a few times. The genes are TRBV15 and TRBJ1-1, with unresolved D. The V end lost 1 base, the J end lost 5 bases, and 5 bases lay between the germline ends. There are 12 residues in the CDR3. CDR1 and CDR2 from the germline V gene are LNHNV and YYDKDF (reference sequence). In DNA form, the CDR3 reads TGTGCCACCAGCAGAGGGCGGACTGAAGCTTTCTTT. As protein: CATSRGRTEAFF.

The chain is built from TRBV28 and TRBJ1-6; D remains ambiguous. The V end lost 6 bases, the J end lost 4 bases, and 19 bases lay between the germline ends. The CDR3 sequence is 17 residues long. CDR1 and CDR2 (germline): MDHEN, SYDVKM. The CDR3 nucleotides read TGTGCCAGCAGCCCCGGACCCTCGAGTGGTTATAATTCACCCCTCCACTTT. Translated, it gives CASSPGPSSGYNSPLHF.

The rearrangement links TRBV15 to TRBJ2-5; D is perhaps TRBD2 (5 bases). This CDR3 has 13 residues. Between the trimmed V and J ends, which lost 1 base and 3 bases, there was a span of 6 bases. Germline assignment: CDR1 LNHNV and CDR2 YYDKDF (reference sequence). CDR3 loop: CATSRGREETQYF. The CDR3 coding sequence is TGTGCCACCAGCAGAGGGCGGGAAGAGACCCAGTACTTC.

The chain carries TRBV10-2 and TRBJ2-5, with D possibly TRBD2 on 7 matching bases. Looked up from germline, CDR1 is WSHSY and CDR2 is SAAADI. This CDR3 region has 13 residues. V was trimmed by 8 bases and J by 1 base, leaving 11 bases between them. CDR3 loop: CASGGAIQETQYF. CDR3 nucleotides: TGCGCCAGCGGGGGGGCGATCCAAGAGACCCAGTACTTC.

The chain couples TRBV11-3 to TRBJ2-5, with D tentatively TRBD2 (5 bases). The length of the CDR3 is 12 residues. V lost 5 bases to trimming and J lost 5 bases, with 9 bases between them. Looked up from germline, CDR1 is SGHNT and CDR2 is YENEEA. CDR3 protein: CASSGSGETQYF. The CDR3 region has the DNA TGTGCCAGCAGCGGGAGTGGGGAGACCCAGTACTTC.

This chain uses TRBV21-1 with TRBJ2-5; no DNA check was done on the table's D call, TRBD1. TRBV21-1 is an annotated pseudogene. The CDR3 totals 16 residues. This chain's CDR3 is CASSKTPPGLQETQYF. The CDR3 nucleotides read TGTGCCAGCAGCAAAACCCCACCAGGCCTACAAGAGACCCAGTACTTC.

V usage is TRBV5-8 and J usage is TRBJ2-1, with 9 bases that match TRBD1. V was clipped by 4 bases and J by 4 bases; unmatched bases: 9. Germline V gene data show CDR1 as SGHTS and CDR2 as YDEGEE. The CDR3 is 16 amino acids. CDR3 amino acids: CASSQGDRVAYNEQFF. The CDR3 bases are TGTGCCAGCAGCCAGGGGGACAGGGTGGCGTACAATGAGCAGTTCTTC. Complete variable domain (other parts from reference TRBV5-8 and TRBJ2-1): EAGVTQSPTHLIKTRGQQATLRCSPISGHTSVYWYQQALGLGLQFLLWYDEGEERNRGNFPPRFSGRQFPNYSSELNVNALELEDSALYLCASSQGDRVAYNEQFFGPGTRLTVL.

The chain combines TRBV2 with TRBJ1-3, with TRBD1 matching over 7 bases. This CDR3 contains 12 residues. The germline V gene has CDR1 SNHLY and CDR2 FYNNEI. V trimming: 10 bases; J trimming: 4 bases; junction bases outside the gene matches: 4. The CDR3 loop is CATSGQGNTIYF. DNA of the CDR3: TGTGCCACCTCGGGACAGGGAAACACCATATATTTT. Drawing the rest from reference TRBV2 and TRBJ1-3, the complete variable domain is EPEVTQTPSHQVTQMGQEVILRCVPISNHLYFYWYRQILGQKVEFLVSFYNNEISEKSEIFDDQFSVERPDGSNFTLKIRSTKLEDSAMYFCATSGQGNTIYFGEGSWLTVV.

CDR3 loop: CASSMRTGGYTF. CDR3 nucleotide sequence: TGTGCCAGTAGTATGAGGACAGGCGGCTACACCTTC. The chain is built from TRBV19 and TRBJ1-2, with TRBD1 identical over 7 bases. The length of the CDR3 is 12 residues. V lost 3 bases, J lost 8 bases, and 3 bases stayed unmatched. The V gene's germline CDR1 is LNHDA and CDR2 SQIVND (reference sequence).

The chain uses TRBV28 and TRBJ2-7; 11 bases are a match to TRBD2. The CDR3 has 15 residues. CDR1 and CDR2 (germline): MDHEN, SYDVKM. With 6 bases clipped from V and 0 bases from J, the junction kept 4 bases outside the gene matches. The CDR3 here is CASRRLAGYSYEQYF. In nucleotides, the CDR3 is TGTGCCAGCAGGCGACTAGCGGGATACTCCTACGAGCAGTACTTC.

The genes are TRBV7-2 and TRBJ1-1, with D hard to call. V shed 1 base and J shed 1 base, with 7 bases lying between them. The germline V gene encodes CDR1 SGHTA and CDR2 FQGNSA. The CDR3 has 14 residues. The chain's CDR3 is CASSLGPQNTEAFF. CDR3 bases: TGTGCCAGCAGCTTAGGGCCACAGAACACTGAAGCTTTCTTT.

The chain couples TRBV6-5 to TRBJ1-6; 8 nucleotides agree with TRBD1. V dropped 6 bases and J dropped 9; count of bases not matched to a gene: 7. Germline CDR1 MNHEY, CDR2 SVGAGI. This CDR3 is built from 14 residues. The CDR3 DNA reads TGTGCCAGCAGCACCAGGGGGCAGGTTTCACCCCTCCACTTT. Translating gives CASSTRGQVSPLHF.

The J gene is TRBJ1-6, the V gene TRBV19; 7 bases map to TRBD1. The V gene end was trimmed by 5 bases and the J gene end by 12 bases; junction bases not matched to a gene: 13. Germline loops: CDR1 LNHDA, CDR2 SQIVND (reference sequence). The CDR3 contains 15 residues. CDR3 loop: CASSELRQGEGPLHF. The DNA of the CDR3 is TGTGCCAGTAGTGAACTACGACAGGGTGAGGGACCCCTCCACTTT.

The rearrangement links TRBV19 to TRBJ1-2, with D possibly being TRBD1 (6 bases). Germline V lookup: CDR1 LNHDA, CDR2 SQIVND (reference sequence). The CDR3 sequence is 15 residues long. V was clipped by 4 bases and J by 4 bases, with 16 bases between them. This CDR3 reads CASSNGMGGGYGYTF. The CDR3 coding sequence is TGTGCCAGTAGTAATGGAATGGGGGGCGGCTATGGCTACACCTTC. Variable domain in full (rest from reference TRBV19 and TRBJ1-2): DGGITQSPKYLFRKEGQNVTLSCEQNLNHDAMYWYRQDPGQGLRLIYYSQIVNDFQKGDIAEGYSVSREKKESFPLTVTSAQKNPTAFYLCASSNGMGGGYGYTFGSGTRLTVV.